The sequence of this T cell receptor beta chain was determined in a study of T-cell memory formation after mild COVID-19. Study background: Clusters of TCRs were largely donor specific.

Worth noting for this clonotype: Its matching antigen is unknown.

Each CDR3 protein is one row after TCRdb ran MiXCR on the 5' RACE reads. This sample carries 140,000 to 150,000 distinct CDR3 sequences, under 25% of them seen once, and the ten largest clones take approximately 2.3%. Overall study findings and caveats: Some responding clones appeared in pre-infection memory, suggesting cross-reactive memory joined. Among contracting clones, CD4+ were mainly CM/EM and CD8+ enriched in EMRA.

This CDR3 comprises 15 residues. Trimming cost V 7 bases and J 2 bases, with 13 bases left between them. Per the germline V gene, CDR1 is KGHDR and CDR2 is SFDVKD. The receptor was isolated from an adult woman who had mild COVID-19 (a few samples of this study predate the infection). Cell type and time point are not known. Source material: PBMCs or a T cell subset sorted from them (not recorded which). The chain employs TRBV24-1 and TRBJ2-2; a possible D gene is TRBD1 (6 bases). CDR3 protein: CATSELRGNTGELFF. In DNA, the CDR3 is TGTGCCACCAGCGAGCTCAGGGGAAACACCGGGGAGCTGTTTTTT.